Below are 9 T cell receptor beta chains sequenced from a single sample in a study of shared clonotypes between healthy human individuals. Naive CD8 isolation took CD45RO-negative cells positively selected for CCR7 and excluded terminally differentiated effector memory CD45RA+ cells. Only in-frame clones appear in the TCRdb table, and some are missing; sequencing was by immunoSEQ multiplex PCR. The sample records under 700,000 clones, about 95% being singletons. Sequencing was performed on naive CD8+ T cells sorted from blood. These receptors all come from a young woman in good health.

This clone appeared once. The chain couples TRBV7-9 to TRBJ2-7; D unresolved. V lost 2 bases, J lost 5 bases, and 13 bases lay in between. The CDR3 totals 14 residues. The germline gives CDR1 SEHNR, CDR2 FQNEAQ (reference sequence). The CDR3 loop reads CASSLNFGGDEQYF. CDR3 nucleotide sequence: TGTGCCAGCAGCTTAAATTTCGGTGGCGACGAGCAGTACTTC.

This chain links TRBV28 with TRBJ1-4; D perhaps matches TRBD1 (6 bases). Germline loops: CDR1 MDHEN, CDR2 SYDVKM. With 4 bases removed from V and 4 bases from J, the gap between germline ends came to 16 bases. The CDR3 is 16 amino acids. CDR3 loop: CASSYPLQGNNEKLFF. Written as DNA, the CDR3 is TGTGCCAGCAGTTACCCTCTTCAGGGGAATAATGAAAAACTGTTTTTT.

This chain uses TRBV27 with TRBJ1-4, with D maybe TRBD1 (6 bases). Deletions cut 2 bases from V and 8 bases from J, with 15 bases between. Germline CDR1 is MNHEY and CDR2 is SMNVEV (reference sequence). This CDR3 spans 15 amino acids. CDR3 residues: CASSLMPSTGEKLFF. The CDR3, as DNA: TGTGCCAGCAGTTTAATGCCTAGCACAGGGGAAAAACTGTTTTTT.

The chain combines TRBV28 with TRBJ2-1; D tentatively fits TRBD1 or TRBD2 (5 bases each). Between the trimmed V and J ends, which lost 4 bases and 5 bases, there was a span of 15 bases. Germline V gene lookup returns CDR1 MDHEN and CDR2 SYDVKM. The CDR3 is 15 residues long. CDR3 in DNA: TGTGCCAGCAGTTGGGGACCCGGGACCAACAATGAGCAGTTCTTC. Translating gives CASSWGPGTNNEQFF. The full variable domain, completed using reference TRBV28 and TRBJ2-1, is DVKVTQSSRYLVKRTGEKVFLECVQDMDHENMFWYRQDPGLGLRLIYFSYDVKMKEKGDIPEGYSVSREKKERFSLILESASTNQTSMYLCASSWGPGTNNEQFFGPGTRLTVL.

The chain has TRBV5-4 and TRBJ1-4; possibly TRBD1 for D (6 bases). Trimming took off 0 bases at V and 7 bases at J, with 10 bases between the two ends. Germline loops: CDR1 SGHNT, CDR2 YYREEE (reference sequence). This CDR3 region has 14 residues. CDR3 residues: CASSLEGGSEKLFF. The CDR3, as DNA: TGTGCCAGCAGCTTGGAGGGGGGGAGTGAAAAACTGTTTTTT.

Note on this clone: This same CDR3 is encoded by further DNA sequences in the sample. This chain links TRBV9 with TRBJ2-7; 9 bases align to TRBD1. Looked up from germline, CDR1 is SGDLS and CDR2 is YYNGEE. V lost 3 bases to trimming and J lost 4 bases; unmatched junction nucleotides: 5. CDR3 length: 14 residues. The CDR3 DNA follows: TGTGCCAGCAGCGCCGGACAGGGGCCATACGAGCAGTACTTC. This sequence encodes CASSAGQGPYEQYF.

The J gene is TRBJ2-7, the V gene TRBV28, with D tentatively TRBD2 (5 bases). Germline CDR1 and CDR2: MDHEN and SYDVKM. Deletions cut 6 bases from V and 5 bases from J, with 11 bases between. This CDR3 has 12 residues. The CDR3 region is CASSFGRDEQYF. The CDR3 DNA is TGTGCCAGCAGCTTTGGGCGGGACGAGCAGTACTTC.

The CDR3 DNA is TGTGCCAGTAGTATAGATCAACCCTCTTGGATGAACAGGGGCCCTAACAATGAGCAGTTCTTC. Protein product: CASSIDQPSWMNRGPNNEQFF. The chain joins TRBV19 to TRBJ2-1; 7 bases match TRBD1. V dropped 0 bases and J dropped 5; count of bases not matched to a gene: 22. Per the germline V gene, CDR1 is LNHDA and CDR2 is SQIVND (reference sequence). The length of the CDR3 is 21 residues.

This rearrangement joins TRBV5-1 to TRBJ2-3; 7 nucleotides line up with TRBD1. Trimming at V came to 2 bases and at J to 1 base, leaving 4 bases not matched to a gene. The CDR3 contains 15 residues. Germline V CDR1 and CDR2: SGHRS, YFSETQ. CDR3 DNA sequence: TGCGCCAGCAGCTTACCGGGGACAGGCACAGATACGCAGTATTTT. Amino acid sequence: CASSLPGTGTDTQYF.